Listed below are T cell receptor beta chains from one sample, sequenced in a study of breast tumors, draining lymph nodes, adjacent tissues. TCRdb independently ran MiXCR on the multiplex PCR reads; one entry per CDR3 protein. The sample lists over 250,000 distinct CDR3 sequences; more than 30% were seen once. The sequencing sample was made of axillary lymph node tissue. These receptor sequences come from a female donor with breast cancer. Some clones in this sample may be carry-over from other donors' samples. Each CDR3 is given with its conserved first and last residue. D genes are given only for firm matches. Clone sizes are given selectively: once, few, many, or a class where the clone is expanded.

TGTGCCAGCAGTGCCCCGGGCCCCCCCGACGAGCAGTACTTC	CASSAPGPPDEQYF	-	few	TRBJ2-7	TRBV28
TGTGCCACCAGCAGAAATCTTAACTCAGAAGAAAAACTGTTTTTT	CATSRNLNSEEKLFF	-	many	TRBJ1-4	TRBV15
TGTGCCAGCAGCTTAAGTACAGGGGACCCCTACGAGCAGTACTTC	CASSLSTGDPYEQYF	TRBD1	many	TRBJ2-7	TRBV7-2
TGTGCCAGCAGTCACTCCGGGCTCCCCCTCGAGCAGTACTTC	CASSHSGLPLEQYF	-	-	TRBJ2-7	TRBV6-5
TGCAGCGTAGCGCCTGACGGTCCAACTAATGAAAAACTGTTTTTT	CSVAPDGPTNEKLFF	-	many	TRBJ1-4	TRBV29-1
TGCAGTGCTAGAGACGGATTTAGCAATCAGCCCCAGCATTTT	CSARDGFSNQPQHF	-	many	TRBJ1-5	TRBV20-1
TGTGCCACCGGGACAGATGGAAACACCATATATTTT	CATGTDGNTIYF	TRBD1	many	TRBJ1-3	TRBV10-3
TGTGCCTGGGGTTACAGGGCATCGGGGGCCAACGTCCTGACTTTC	CAWGYRASGANVLTF	-	-	TRBJ2-6	TRBV30
TGTGCCAGCAGCTTAGATATCCAGCAGTTCTTC	CASSLDIQQFF	-	many	TRBJ2-1	TRBV11-2
TGTGCCAGCAGCCCTAGCGGGAGTAGGGAGCTGTTTTTT	CASSPSGSRELFF	TRBD2	many	TRBJ2-2	TRBV12-3/TRBV12-4
TGTGCCAGCAGCCGGGACAATTCTAACTATGGCTACACCTTC	CASSRDNSNYGYTF	-	-	TRBJ1-2	TRBV6-6
TGTGCCAGTAAGGGGGGCGGGACAGCATCCAACTATGGCTACACCTTC	CASKGGGTASNYGYTF	TRBD1	many	TRBJ1-2	TRBV19
TGTGCCAGCAGCTCGGGACTAGCGGGTTACGAGCAGCACTTC	CASSSGLAGYEQHF	TRBD2	-	TRBJ2-7	TRBV5-4
TGCAGCGTGGGAGACAGTGAAGCTTTCTTT	CSVGDSEAFF	-	many	TRBJ1-1	TRBV29-1
TGTGCCAGCAGCCTAATGGGGGGCTACAATGAGCAGTTCTTC	CASSLMGGYNEQFF	-	many	TRBJ2-1	TRBV7-2
TGTGCCTGGACTCCGGGACGGGGGGCCAACGTCCTGACTTTC	CAWTPGRGANVLTF	-	many	TRBJ2-6	TRBV30
TGTGCCAGCAGCGCCGAACAGGGTACGGAGCTGTTTTTT	CASSAEQGTELFF	-	many	TRBJ2-2	TRBV7-6
TGCGCCAGCAGCTTGGACCCGGGAGTGTCGGGCGGGGAGCTGTTTTTT	CASSLDPGVSGGELFF	-	many	TRBJ2-2	TRBV5-1
TGCAGCGTCCTGGACAGGGGCAACTACGAGCAGTACTTC	CSVLDRGNYEQYF	TRBD1	many	TRBJ2-7	TRBV29-1
TGTGCCACCAGCAGGGACAGGGCTTGGACTAATGAAAAACTGTTTTTT	CATSRDRAWTNEKLFF	TRBD1	-	TRBJ1-4	TRBV15
TGTGCCACCAGTGATTTCCCACAATACAATGAGCAGTTCTTC	CATSDFPQYNEQFF	-	many	TRBJ2-1	TRBV24-1
TGCAGTGCGGGGACACTTAATGAAAAACTGTTTTTT	CSAGTLNEKLFF	-	many	TRBJ1-4	TRBV20-1
TGTGCCAGCAGGCCCGACTCTGGAAACACCATATATTTT	CASRPDSGNTIYF	-	many	TRBJ1-3	TRBV2
TGTGCCATCAGTGAGGGAGGGGAGCTGTTTTTT	CAISEGGELFF	-	-	TRBJ2-2	TRBV10-3
TGTGCCAGTACCCGGGGTAGCGGGAGTAACAATGAGCAGTTCTTC	CASTRGSGSNNEQFF	TRBD2	many	TRBJ2-1	TRBV19
TGTGCCGCCAGACAGGGATCCAACGAGCAGTACTTC	CAARQGSNEQYF	TRBD1	many	TRBJ2-7	TRBV10-3
TGTGCCAGCAGCTTAAGAGGTGGTAGGAACACCATATATTTT	CASSLRGGRNTIYF	-	many	TRBJ1-3	TRBV13
TGTGCCAGCAGCTTAGGACAGGGACGCAATCAGCCCCAGCATTTT	CASSLGQGRNQPQHF	-	many	TRBJ1-5	TRBV13
TGTGCCAGCAGCAGAGGGACTAGCCCGACCTACGAGCAGTACTTC	CASSRGTSPTYEQYF	TRBD2	many	TRBJ2-7	TRBV5-8
TGCAGTGCCGGACAGGGAAACTATGGCTACACCTTC	CSAGQGNYGYTF	TRBD1	many	TRBJ1-2	TRBV20-1
TGTGCCAGCAGTTCTCGAGCGCGTTCCTACAATGAGCAGTTCTTC	CASSSRARSYNEQFF	-	few	TRBJ2-1	TRBV27
TGTGCCAGCAGTTCCCGGGAAGCGGGAGGATCCTACGAGCAGTACTTC	CASSSREAGGSYEQYF	TRBD2	many	TRBJ2-7	TRBV12-3/TRBV12-4
TGCGCCAGCAGTGCCAATACTGCTCGGGTTACTATAAGTTACAATGAGCAGTTCTTC	CASSANTARVTISYNEQFF	-	-	TRBJ2-1	TRBV5-1
TGTGCCAGCAGTCAACAGGGTGTGTATATTACTGAAGCTTTCTTT	CASSQQGVYITEAFF	-	once	TRBJ1-1	TRBV2